This is a list of T cell receptor beta chains from one sample in a study of CD8 T cells in Susac syndrome. TCRdb independently ran MiXCR on the immunoSEQ multiplex PCR reads; one entry per CDR3 protein. This sample has some 190,000 distinct CDR3 sequences; approximately 96% occur once, and the top ten carry approximately 0.09%. Sequencing was performed on CD4+ T cells from PBMCs. These receptor sequences come from a human donor with multiple sclerosis. Both conserved end residues are part of each CDR3. The D gene is left open where the match is weak. Size is stated for part of the rows, as once, few or many counts, or as a class when the clone is expanded.

size: NA; V: TRBV20-1; J: TRBJ1-1; D: NA; DNA: TGCAGTGCTAGAGTACGGAAAGAAGCTTTCTTT; CDR3: CSARVRKEAFF
size: NA; V: TRBV20-1; J: TRBJ2-7; D: NA; DNA: TGCAGTGCTAGAGGGGTCATGGGGTACTACGAGCAGTACTTC; CDR3: CSARGVMGYYEQYF
size: NA; V: TRBV18; J: TRBJ2-3; D: NA; DNA: TGTGCCAGCTCACTCCAGACCGATGAGGGTCGCACAGATACGCAGTATTTT; CDR3: CASSLQTDEGRTDTQYF
size: once; V: TRBV30; J: TRBJ2-7; D: NA; DNA: TGTGCCTGGATGCAAGAGGCCAAGCGGGACGAGCAGTACTTC; CDR3: CAWMQEAKRDEQYF
size: NA; V: TRBV28; J: TRBJ1-1; D: TRBD1; DNA: TGTGCCAGCAGCCTGGGACAGGGACACACTGAAGCTTTCTTT; CDR3: CASSLGQGHTEAFF
size: NA; V: TRBV4-1; J: TRBJ2-6; D: NA; DNA: TGCGCCAGCAGCCAAGTCGACCTGCGGGTCCCCCTCATCTCTGGGGCCAACGTCCTGACTTTC; CDR3: CASSQVDLRVPLISGANVLTF
size: NA; V: TRBV7-3; J: TRBJ2-7; D: TRBD2; DNA: TGTGCCAGCAGCCACGCGGGGGGCTACGAGCAGTACTTC; CDR3: CASSHAGGYEQYF
size: NA; V: TRBV13; J: TRBJ2-5; D: NA; DNA: TGTGCCAGCAGCCGCACCGAGGGAGCCCAGTACTTC; CDR3: CASSRTEGAQYF
size: NA; V: TRBV9; J: TRBJ2-1; D: TRBD2; DNA: TGTGCCAGCAGCGGAACAGGATTTACTAGCGATGAGCAGTTCTTC; CDR3: CASSGTGFTSDEQFF
size: NA; V: TRBV13; J: TRBJ2-5; D: TRBD1; DNA: TGTGCCAGCAGCTCCGGGACAGGGTCCTTCGGAGAAGAGACCCAGTACTTC; CDR3: CASSSGTGSFGEETQYF
size: NA; V: TRBV6-5; J: TRBJ1-5; D: NA; DNA: TGTGCCAGCAGTCCATTCCTCAGGAATCAGCCCCAGCATTTT; CDR3: CASSPFLRNQPQHF
size: NA; V: TRBV19; J: TRBJ1-5; D: TRBD1; DNA: TGTGCCAGTAGTCTCCGGACAGGGGGAGTAGATCAGCCCCAGCATTTT; CDR3: CASSLRTGGVDQPQHF
size: NA; V: TRBV29-1; J: TRBJ2-6; D: NA; DNA: TGCAGCGTTGTACGGATCTCTGGGGCCAACGTCCTGACTTTC; CDR3: CSVVRISGANVLTF
size: NA; V: TRBV7-9; J: TRBJ2-3; D: NA; DNA: TGTGCCAGCAGCTTGGGGGACTGCGGCACAGATACGCAGTATTTT; CDR3: CASSLGDCGTDTQYF
size: NA; V: TRBV20-1; J: TRBJ2-7; D: NA; DNA: TGCAGTGCCTCGGGGGCAGCGGGCTACGAGCAGTACTTC; CDR3: CSASGAAGYEQYF
size: once; V: TRBV30; J: TRBJ1-1; D: NA; DNA: TGTGCCTGGAGCCCTACAGGGACTGTGGCTTTCTTT; CDR3: CAWSPTGTVAFF
size: NA; V: TRBV2; J: TRBJ1-5; D: NA; DNA: TGTGCCAGCAGCCAAGACAATACTCAGCCCCAGCATTTT; CDR3: CASSQDNTQPQHF
size: NA; V: TRBV6-2/TRBV6-3; J: TRBJ2-4; D: TRBD2; DNA: TGTGCCAGCAGTACGGGGGGGGGCAGGAACATTCAGTACTTC; CDR3: CASSTGGGRNIQYF
size: once; V: TRBV11-2; J: TRBJ2-7; D: TRBD1; DNA: TGTGCCAGCAGCTTGGGACAGCAATACGAGCAGTACTTC; CDR3: CASSLGQQYEQYF
size: NA; V: TRBV30; J: TRBJ2-5; D: TRBD2; DNA: TGTGCCTGGGCTCGGGGGGGTTCGACTTTCCAAGAGACCCAGTATTTC; CDR3: CAWARGGSTFQETQYF
size: NA; V: TRBV11-2; J: TRBJ2-1; D: TRBD1; DNA: TGTGCCAGCAGCCCTATAAGACAGGGGAGATACAATGAGCAGTTCTTC; CDR3: CASSPIRQGRYNEQFF
size: NA; V: TRBV3-1; J: TRBJ2-7; D: NA; DNA: TGTGCCAGCAGCCAAGAAGGGCAGAGCTACGAGCAGTACTTC; CDR3: CASSQEGQSYEQYF
size: NA; V: TRBV7-2; J: TRBJ2-5; D: TRBD1; DNA: TGTGCCAGCAGTCGCTGGGCAGGGACAGGGGGAGAGACCCAGTACTTC; CDR3: CASSRWAGTGGETQYF
size: NA; V: TRBV3-1; J: TRBJ2-3; D: TRBD2; DNA: TGTGCCAGCAGCCAAGTCCACGGGACTAGCGGGGTTACAGATACGCAGTATTTT; CDR3: CASSQVHGTSGVTDTQYF
size: NA; V: TRBV12-3/TRBV12-4; J: TRBJ1-4; D: TRBD1; DNA: TGTGCCAGCAGCCAAAGGACAGGCAGTCAAAATGAAAAACTGTTTTTT; CDR3: CASSQRTGSQNEKLFF
size: NA; V: TRBV20-1; J: TRBJ2-2; D: NA; DNA: TGCAGTGCTAGATCACGGGGGGCTGGCGGGGAGCTGTTTTTT; CDR3: CSARSRGAGGELFF
size: NA; V: TRBV27; J: TRBJ1-2; D: NA; DNA: TGTGCCAGCAGTTTTGGGGGGGATACCTATGGCTACACCTTC; CDR3: CASSFGGDTYGYTF
size: NA; V: TRBV2; J: TRBJ1-6; D: NA; DNA: TGTGCCAGCAGCGGGGGTAGGGCCCGTAATTCACCCCTCCACTTT; CDR3: CASSGGRARNSPLHF